This is a list of T cell receptor beta chains from one sample in a study of patients and donors after allogeneic stem cell transplantation. Each CDR3 protein gets one entry after TCRdb re-called the RT-PCR reads with MiXCR. The table has hundreds of thousands of distinct CDR3 sequences, roughly 14% seen once. Sequencing was carried out using blood, either unsorted or a sorted T cell fraction (not recorded which). The receptors shown here come from a human donor who was either an allogeneic HSCT recipient or a stem cell or donor lymphocyte infusion donor (not recorded which). It is not recorded whose cells these are; they may come from a transplant donor. The CDR3 runs from the conserved cysteine through the conserved F or W. Each record gives: D gene, CDR3 length, V gene, J gene, CDR3 protein. The D gene is left open where the match is weak.

-	14	TRBV7-9	TRBJ1-5	CASSLGGGGRSQHF
TRBD1	15	TRBV4-3	TRBJ1-5	CASSRSRDRGQPQHF
-	14	TRBV5-1	TRBJ2-5	CASSLNSDKETQYF
-	14	TRBV30	TRBJ1-2	CAWSVVQGSYGYTF
TRBD2	17	TRBV5-1	TRBJ2-3	CASSYGLAGDSTDTQYF
-	14	TRBV5-1	TRBJ1-1	CASSYGGLNTEVFF
-	14	TRBV2	TRBJ2-5	CASTTGSTVATQYF
TRBD1	16	TRBV6-2/TRBV6-3	TRBJ2-5	CASSRPVSGQQETQYF
-	22	TRBV6-2/TRBV6-3	TRBJ2-1	CASSYSRAGPGGGGKIYNEQFF
-	15	TRBV14	TRBJ2-3	CASSRQLAQADTQYF
TRBD2	16	TRBV3-1	TRBJ2-1	CASSQSLAASYLEQFF
-	16	TRBV5-5	TRBJ1-1	CASSSLEGYGNTEAFF
TRBD2	15	TRBV20-1	TRBJ2-3	CSASVGGRWPVTQYF
-	15	TRBV2	TRBJ2-3	CASSAAGRITDTQYF
TRBD1	17	TRBV27	TRBJ1-5	CASSLLSPDRGRQPQHF
-	13	TRBV7-3	TRBJ2-7	CASSQGSGFEQYF
-	12	TRBV20-1	TRBJ2-5	CSARPGAETQYF
-	15	TRBV27	TRBJ2-4	CASSLIRRGENIQYF
-	12	TRBV6-5	TRBJ1-2	CASSSGDYGYTF
TRBD1	14	TRBV25-1	TRBJ2-5	CASRRGQFQETQYF
-	14	TRBV30	TRBJ1-2	CAWSPRSTAYGYTF
-	13	TRBV28	TRBJ2-7	CASSWAVLYEQYF
-	14	TRBV4-3	TRBJ2-2	CASSQPTGTGELFF
-	13	TRBV5-6	TRBJ1-2	CASSLVGKDGYTF
-	14	TRBV20-1	TRBJ1-1	CSAPPARVNTEAFF
TRBD1	17	TRBV7-2	TRBJ2-7	CASSLAGAGTGLGEQYF
-	13	TRBV18	TRBJ2-5	CASSPPAGETQYF